Listed here is a single TCR beta chain. Germline values: CDR1 SEHNR, CDR2 FQNEAQ (reference sequence). The CDR3 has 16 amino acids. The trim removed 4 bases at V and 7 bases at J, leaving 11 bases unmatched. The record originates from a study of CD8 T cells in Susac syndrome. Random hexamers served to reverse transcribe about 0.45 to 1 ug RNA. TCRdb used MiXCR to reprocess the immunoSEQ multiplex PCR reads, holding one entry per CDR3 protein. This sample has roughly 47,000 distinct CDR3 sequences, with approximately 92% found just once. Purification of the CD8+ and CD4+ T cells relied on negative isolation, and TEMRA cells underwent FACS enrichment.

The V call is TRBV7-9, the J call TRBJ2-1, with 9 bases matching TRBD2. This clonotype was sampled from a human donor in good health. The sequencing sample was made of CD8+ T cells from PBMCs. For the CDR3, the DNA is TGTGCCAGCAGCTCTCCCCTAGCGGGGTTTTCAAATGAGCAGTTCTTC. This gives the protein CASSSPLAGFSNEQFF.